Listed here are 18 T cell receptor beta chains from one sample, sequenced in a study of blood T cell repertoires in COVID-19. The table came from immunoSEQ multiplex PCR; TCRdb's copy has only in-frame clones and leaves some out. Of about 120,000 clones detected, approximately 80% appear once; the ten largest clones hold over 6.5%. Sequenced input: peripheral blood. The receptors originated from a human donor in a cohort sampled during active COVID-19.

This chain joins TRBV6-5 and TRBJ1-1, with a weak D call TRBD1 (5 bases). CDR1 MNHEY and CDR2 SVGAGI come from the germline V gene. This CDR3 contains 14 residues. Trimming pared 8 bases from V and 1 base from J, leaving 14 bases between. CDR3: CASGVGRGNTEAFF. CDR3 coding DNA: TGTGCCAGCGGCGTGGGGAGGGGGAACACTGAAGCTTTCTTT.

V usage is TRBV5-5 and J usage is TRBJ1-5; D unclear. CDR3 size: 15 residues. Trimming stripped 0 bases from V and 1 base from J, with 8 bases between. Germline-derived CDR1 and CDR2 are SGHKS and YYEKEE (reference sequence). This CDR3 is CASSLGVSSNQPQHF. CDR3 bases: TGTGCCAGCAGCTTGGGAGTATCCAGCAATCAGCCCCAGCATTTT.

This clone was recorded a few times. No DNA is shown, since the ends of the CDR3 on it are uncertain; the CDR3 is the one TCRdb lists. The CDR3 loop reads CASSQAPFGQGARTF. The rearrangement uses TRBV4-1 and TRBJ1-2; no check of the table's D call, TRBD1, against the DNA was made. Including both end residues, the CDR3 is 15 amino acids long. Germline lookup yields CDR1 MGHRA and CDR2 YSYEKL.

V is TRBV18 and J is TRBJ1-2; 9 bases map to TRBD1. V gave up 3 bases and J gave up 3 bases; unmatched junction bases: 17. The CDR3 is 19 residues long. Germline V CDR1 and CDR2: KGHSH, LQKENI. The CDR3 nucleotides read TGTGCCAGCTCACCCAGGCCGGGACAGGGAAATTTGGACGACTATGGCTACACCTTC. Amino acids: CASSPRPGQGNLDDYGYTF.

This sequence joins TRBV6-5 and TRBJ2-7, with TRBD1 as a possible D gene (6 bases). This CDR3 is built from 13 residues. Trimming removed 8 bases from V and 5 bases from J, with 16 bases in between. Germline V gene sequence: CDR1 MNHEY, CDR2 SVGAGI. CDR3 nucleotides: TGTGCCAGCGGGGGAACAGGGTTCGACGAGCAGTACTTC. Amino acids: CASGGTGFDEQYF.

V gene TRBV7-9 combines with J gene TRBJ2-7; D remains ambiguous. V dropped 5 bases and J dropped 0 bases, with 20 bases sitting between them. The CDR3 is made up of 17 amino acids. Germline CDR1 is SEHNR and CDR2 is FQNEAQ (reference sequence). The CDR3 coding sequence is TGTGCCAGCAGCATAGATATTCGGAGAAGAAGCTCCTACGAGCAGTACTTC. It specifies CASSIDIRRRSSYEQYF.

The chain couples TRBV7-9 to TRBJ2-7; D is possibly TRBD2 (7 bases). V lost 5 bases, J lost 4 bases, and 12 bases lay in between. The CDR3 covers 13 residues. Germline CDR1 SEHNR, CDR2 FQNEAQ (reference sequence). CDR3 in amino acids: CASSPKGGYEQYF. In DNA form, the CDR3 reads TGTGCCAGCAGCCCAAAGGGGGGGTACGAGCAGTACTTC.

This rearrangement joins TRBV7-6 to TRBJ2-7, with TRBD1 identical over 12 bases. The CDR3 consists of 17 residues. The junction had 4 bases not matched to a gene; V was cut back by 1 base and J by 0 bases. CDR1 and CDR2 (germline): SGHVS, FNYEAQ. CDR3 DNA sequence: TGTGCCAGCAGCTTAGACAGGGACAGGGGGCCCTCCTACGAGCAGTACTTC. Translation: CASSLDRDRGPSYEQYF.

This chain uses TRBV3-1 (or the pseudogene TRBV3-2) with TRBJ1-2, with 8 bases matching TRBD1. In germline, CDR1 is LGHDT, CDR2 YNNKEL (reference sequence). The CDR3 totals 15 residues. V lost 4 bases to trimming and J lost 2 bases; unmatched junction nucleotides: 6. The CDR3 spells CASSRGQGLNYGYTF. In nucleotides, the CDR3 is TGTGCCAGCAGCCGAGGACAGGGATTAAACTATGGCTACACCTTC.

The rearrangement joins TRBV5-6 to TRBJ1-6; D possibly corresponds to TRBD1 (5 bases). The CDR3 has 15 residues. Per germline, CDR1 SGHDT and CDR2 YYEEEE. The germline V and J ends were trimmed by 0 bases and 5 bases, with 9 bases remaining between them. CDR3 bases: TGTGCCAGCAGCTTGGGACAGCGAGATAATTCACCCCTCCACTTT. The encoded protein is CASSLGQRDNSPLHF.

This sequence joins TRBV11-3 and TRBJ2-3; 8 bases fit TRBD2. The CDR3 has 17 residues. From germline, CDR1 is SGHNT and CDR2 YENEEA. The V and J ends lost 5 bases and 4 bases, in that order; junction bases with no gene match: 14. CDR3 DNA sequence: TGTGCCAGCAGCCCCCCCGCAAGCGGGAGTCCTGCAGATACGCAGTATTTT. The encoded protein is CASSPPASGSPADTQYF.

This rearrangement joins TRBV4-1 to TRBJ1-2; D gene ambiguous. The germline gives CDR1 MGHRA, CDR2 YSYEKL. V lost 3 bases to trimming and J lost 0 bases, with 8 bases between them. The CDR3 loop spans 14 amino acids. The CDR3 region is CASSHAAANYGYTF. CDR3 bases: TGCGCCAGCAGCCACGCGGCTGCTAACTATGGCTACACCTTC.

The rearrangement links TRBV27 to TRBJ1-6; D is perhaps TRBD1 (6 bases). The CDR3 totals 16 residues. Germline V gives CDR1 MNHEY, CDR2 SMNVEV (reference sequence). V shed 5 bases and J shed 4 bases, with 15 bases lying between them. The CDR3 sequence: CASSLTDRAYNSPLHF. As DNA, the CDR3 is TGTGCCAGCAGTCTGACGGACAGAGCTTATAATTCACCCCTCCACTTT.

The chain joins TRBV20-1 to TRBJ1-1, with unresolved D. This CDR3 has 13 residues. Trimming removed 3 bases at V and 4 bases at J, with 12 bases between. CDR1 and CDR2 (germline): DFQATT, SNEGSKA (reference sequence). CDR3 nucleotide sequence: TGCAGTGCTAGTTGGCCGGAGGGCACTGAAGCTTTCTTT. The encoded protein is CSASWPEGTEAFF.

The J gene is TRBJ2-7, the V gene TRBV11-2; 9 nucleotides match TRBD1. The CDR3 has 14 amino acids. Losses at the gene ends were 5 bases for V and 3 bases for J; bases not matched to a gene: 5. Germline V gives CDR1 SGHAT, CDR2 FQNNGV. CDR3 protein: CASSQDRGVYEQYF. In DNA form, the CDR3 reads TGTGCCAGCAGCCAGGACAGGGGTGTCTACGAGCAGTACTTC.

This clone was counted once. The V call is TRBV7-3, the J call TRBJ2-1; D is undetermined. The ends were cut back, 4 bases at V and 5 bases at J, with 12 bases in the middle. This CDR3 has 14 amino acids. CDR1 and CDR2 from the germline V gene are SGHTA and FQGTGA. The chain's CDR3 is CASSSRGTHNEQFF. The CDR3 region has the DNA TGTGCCAGCAGCTCCAGAGGTACCCACAATGAGCAGTTCTTC.

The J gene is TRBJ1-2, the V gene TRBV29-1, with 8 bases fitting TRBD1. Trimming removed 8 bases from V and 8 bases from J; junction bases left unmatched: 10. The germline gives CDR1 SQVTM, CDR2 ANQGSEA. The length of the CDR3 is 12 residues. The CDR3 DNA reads TGCAGCTCCTATGGACAGGGTAAAGGCTACACCTTC. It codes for CSSYGQGKGYTF.

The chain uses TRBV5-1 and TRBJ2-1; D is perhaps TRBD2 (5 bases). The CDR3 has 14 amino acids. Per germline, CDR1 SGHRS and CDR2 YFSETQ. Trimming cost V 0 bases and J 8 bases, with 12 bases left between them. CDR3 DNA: TGCGCCAGCAGCTTGGTCGGGGAAAGGGATGAGCAGTTCTTC. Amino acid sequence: CASSLVGERDEQFF.